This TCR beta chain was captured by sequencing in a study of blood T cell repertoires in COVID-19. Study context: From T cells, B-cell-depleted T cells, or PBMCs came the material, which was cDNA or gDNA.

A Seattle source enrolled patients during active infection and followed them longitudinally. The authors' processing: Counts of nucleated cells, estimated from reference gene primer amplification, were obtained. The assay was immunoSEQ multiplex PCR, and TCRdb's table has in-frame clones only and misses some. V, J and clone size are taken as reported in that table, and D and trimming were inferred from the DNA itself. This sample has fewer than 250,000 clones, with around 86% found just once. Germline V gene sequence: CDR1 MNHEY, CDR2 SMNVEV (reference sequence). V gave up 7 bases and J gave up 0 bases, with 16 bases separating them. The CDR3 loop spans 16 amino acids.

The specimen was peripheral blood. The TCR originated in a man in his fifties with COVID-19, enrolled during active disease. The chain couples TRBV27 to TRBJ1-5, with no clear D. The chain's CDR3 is CASTPSFRNSNQPQHF. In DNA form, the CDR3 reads TGTGCCAGCACCCCCTCTTTTCGTAATAGCAATCAGCCCCAGCATTTT.